One sample yielded the 17 T cell receptor beta chains listed below, sequenced in a study of CD8+CD57+ T cells in acquired aplastic anemia. According to the study, genomic DNA was the template for TCR beta VDJ and CDR3 profiling. TCRdb fed the reads into MiXCR, producing one record per CDR3 protein. The sample yields 100,000 to 150,000 distinct CDR3 sequences, under 60% seen once. Patients selected for sequencing had displayed CD8+CD57+ cell expansion by flow cytometry. Sample: sorted CD4+, CD8+, or CD8+CD57+ T cells (not recorded which) from PBMCs. These receptors were collected from a human donor with aplastic anemia.

J is TRBJ2-7 and V is TRBV24-1, with TRBD1 identical over 9 bases. The J call may not be correct, given that the DNA end is closer to TRBJ2-5. This CDR3 has 15 amino acids. Per germline, CDR1 KGHDR and CDR2 SFDVKD. Here the CDR3 reads CATSTPTGGVETQYF. The DNA of the CDR3 is TGTGCCACCAGTACGCCCACAGGGGGCGTAGAGACCCAGTACTTC.

The J gene is TRBJ1-2, the V gene TRBV7-2; D is ambiguous. Trimming pared 2 bases from V and 2 bases from J, leaving 12 bases between. CDR1 is SGHTA and CDR2 is FQGNSA in the germline V gene. The CDR3 runs 15 residues. The CDR3 nucleotides are TGTGCCAGCAGCTTAAATCCCTCATTGAACTATGGCTACACCTTC. Translation: CASSLNPSLNYGYTF.

This clonotype was counted ten times or more. The gene calls are TRBV30 and TRBJ1-6; D is uncertain. Germline V gene sequence: CDR1 GTSNPN, CDR2 SVGIG (reference sequence). The CDR3 has 13 residues. V lost 1 base to trimming and J lost 3 bases, with 4 bases between them. The CDR3 coding sequence is TGTGCCTGGAGTGGGGGCTATAATTCACCCCTCCACTTT. As protein: CAWSGGYNSPLHF.

This clonotype was picked up a small number of times. The V and J genes are TRBV10-1 and TRBJ2-1, with 9 positions matching TRBD1. CDR1 WNHNN and CDR2 SYGVQD come from the germline V gene (reference sequence). This CDR3 has 17 amino acids. V lost 6 bases to trimming and J lost 1 base; unmatched junction nucleotides: 10. The CDR3 reads CASSPLTGTGSYNEQFF. The CDR3, as DNA: TGCGCCAGCAGCCCATTGACCGGGACAGGGTCCTACAATGAGCAGTTCTTC.

This clonotype has only a few counts. This chain uses TRBV27 with TRBJ2-2, with 9 positions matching TRBD1. The length of the CDR3 is 14 residues. Losses at the gene ends were 7 bases for V and 7 bases for J; bases not matched to a gene: 7. Germline-derived CDR1 and CDR2 are MNHEY and SMNVEV (reference sequence). CDR3 sequence: CASKDRGRSGELFF. Here the CDR3 DNA reads TGTGCCAGCAAGGACAGGGGAAGGAGCGGGGAGCTGTTTTTT.

The J gene is TRBJ1-1, the V gene TRBV6-5; 7 bases align to TRBD1. From germline, CDR1 is MNHEY and CDR2 SVGAGI. The CDR3 is 14 residues long. V lost 4 bases and J lost 13; bases outside the gene matches: 15. In DNA form, the CDR3 reads TGTGCCAGCAGTTTCTCGGACAGGATGTTTGCGGTTTTCTTT. This sequence encodes CASSFSDRMFAVFF.

The rearrangement links TRBV2 to TRBJ1-1; TRBD1 is a possible D gene (5 bases). This CDR3 has 15 amino acids. V was cut by 6 bases and J by 1 base, with 15 bases left in between. Germline V gene lookup returns CDR1 SNHLY and CDR2 FYNNEI. Here the CDR3 reads CASSQTQATNTEAFF. CDR3 nucleotide sequence: TGTGCCAGCAGCCAGACACAGGCCACGAACACTGAAGCTTTCTTT.

The chain recombines TRBV10-3 with TRBJ1-1, with D possibly being TRBD1 (6 bases). Trimming shortened V by 6 bases and J by 4 bases, and 15 bases separated the two germline ends. Germline V gene sequence: CDR1 ENHRY, CDR2 SYGVKD. The CDR3 contains 14 residues. CDR3 bases: TGTGCCATCAGGCCGGGGGGGGCCGCCACTGAAGCTTTCTTT. It is translated as CAIRPGGAATEAFF.

This clonotype was seen a handful of times. The chain recombines TRBV7-6 with TRBJ1-3; no reliable D call. Trimming removed 5 bases at V and 2 bases at J, with 13 bases between. CDR3 size: 15 residues. Looked up from germline, CDR1 is SGHVS and CDR2 is FNYEAQ. CDR3 coding DNA: TGTGCCAGCAGCCTAGGACGGCGAACTGGAAACACCATATATTTT. Protein product: CASSLGRRTGNTIYF. Full variable domain (rest looked up from reference TRBV7-6 and TRBJ1-3): GAGVSQSPRYKVTKRGQDVALRCDPISGHVSLYWYRQALGQGPEFLTYFNYEAQQDKSGLPNDRFSAERPEGSISTLTIQRTEQRDSAMYRCASSLGRRTGNTIYFGEGSWLTVV.

There are many counts of this clonotype. The rearrangement joins TRBV19 to TRBJ1-2; tentative D call: TRBD1 (5 bases). This CDR3 has 15 amino acids. Germline V gene sequence: CDR1 LNHDA, CDR2 SQIVND (reference sequence). V lost 2 bases and J lost 2, with 12 bases in between. The CDR3: CASSIFRVMNYGYTF. CDR3 bases: TGTGCCAGTAGTATATTCAGGGTGATGAACTATGGCTACACCTTC.

This clonotype was detected many times. The chain joins TRBV7-2 to TRBJ1-2, with 10 bases lining up with TRBD1. V gave up 7 bases and J gave up 2 bases; unmatched junction bases: 4. CDR3 length: 14 residues. Germline assignment: CDR1 SGHTA and CDR2 FQGNSA. DNA of the CDR3: TGTGCCAGCACACGACAGGGGGCGAACTATGGCTACACCTTC. The encoded protein is CASTRQGANYGYTF.

In nucleotides, the CDR3 is TGTGCCGCAGGACAGGTTAGTGAGCAGTTCTTC. This gives the protein CAAGQVSEQFF. The rearrangement links TRBV24-1 to TRBJ2-1; 7 bases are a match to TRBD1. CDR1 and CDR2 from the germline V gene are KGHDR and SFDVKD. The CDR3 is 11 amino acids. The V gene end was trimmed by 12 bases and the J gene end by 9 bases; junction bases not matched to a gene: 7.

The chain couples TRBV5-1 to TRBJ2-7; 9 nucleotides line up with TRBD2. Trimming cost V 4 bases and J 0 bases; bases outside gene matches: 8. Germline lookup yields CDR1 SGHRS and CDR2 YFSETQ. The CDR3 spans 16 residues. The DNA of the CDR3 is TGCGCCAGCAGCCCCGTAGCGGGGGCTAGCTCCTACGAGCAGTACTTC. Residues: CASSPVAGASSYEQYF.

The chain uses TRBV2 and TRBJ1-5; maybe TRBD1 (6 bases). The V gene's germline CDR1 is SNHLY and CDR2 FYNNEI. This CDR3 is 14 amino acids long. V dropped 0 bases and J dropped 6 bases, with 9 bases sitting between them. The CDR3 sequence: CASSEAQGSQPQHF. The DNA of the CDR3 is TGTGCCAGCAGTGAAGCCCAGGGGTCTCAGCCCCAGCATTTT.

The chain employs TRBV7-2 and TRBJ1-1; D unresolved. Germline lookup yields CDR1 SGHTA and CDR2 FQGNSA. The V end lost 3 bases, the J end lost 3 bases, and 5 bases lay between the germline ends. There are 12 residues in the CDR3. CDR3 bases: TGTGCCAGCAGCTTGCAGGACACTGAAGCTTTCTTT. It codes for CASSLQDTEAFF.

Only a few counts were recorded for this clonotype. The chain links TRBV29-1 to TRBJ1-5; no definite D call. This CDR3 contains 15 residues. V shed 6 bases and J shed 0 bases, with 15 bases lying between them. The germline V gene encodes CDR1 SQVTM and CDR2 ANQGSEA. CDR3 sequence: CSVSRHLYSNQPQHF. CDR3 nucleotide sequence: TGCAGCGTGAGCCGACACCTCTATAGCAATCAGCCCCAGCATTTT.

This rearrangement joins TRBV2 to TRBJ2-3; D unclear. The germline V and J ends were trimmed by 3 bases and 7 bases, with 8 bases remaining between them. From germline, CDR1 is SNHLY and CDR2 FYNNEI. This CDR3 comprises 12 residues. The CDR3 nucleotides are TGTGCCAGCAGTGATAATTCCAATACGCAGTATTTT. Its protein product is CASSDNSNTQYF.